Ten or more counts support the clone carrying this TCR beta chain. The sample comes from a study of human T cells and chemical hapten exposure. Study details: Small volume differences among pooled libraries mainly caused per-sample TCR yield variation.

Via MiXCR, TCRdb re-called the RACE reads, giving one row per CDR3 protein. The data show a few hundred thousand distinct CDR3 sequences, with around 5.5% seen just once and over 7% held by the top ten. Sample time point: pre-sensitization, week 0. Specified treatment: therapeutic diphenylcyclopropenone sensitization with weekly scalp DPC. Patch tests were applied only after blood draws. Donors were 18 to 70-year-old alopecia patients suitable for DPC. The V segment lost 5 bases and the J segment 2 bases; nucleotides outside the gene matches: 16. This CDR3 comprises 19 residues. Per the germline V gene, CDR1 is PRHDT and CDR2 is FYEKMQ (reference sequence).

The origin of this receptor is a woman aged 18-29 years with alopecia areata. Some clones in this sample may be carry-over from other donors' samples. The specimen comprised whole blood, sampled in connection with sensitization to the hapten diphenylcyclopropenone (DPC). The rearrangement joins TRBV13 to TRBJ2-3; 10 nucleotides line up with TRBD2. CDR3 bases: TGTGCCAGCAGCCCCAACCTTGAGATAGCGGGGGGCTTCACAGATACGCAGTATTTT. It is translated as CASSPNLEIAGGFTDTQYF.